A single sample gave rise to the 18 T cell receptor beta chains below, sequenced in a study of blood T cell repertoires in COVID-19. Data came from immunoSEQ multiplex PCR; TCRdb stores just in-frame clones and leaves some out. The profile shows tens of thousands of clones, around 90% of them singletons. What was sequenced was peripheral blood. Receptor source: a woman aged 80 or older with acute or convalescent COVID-19.

The chain employs TRBV6-5 and TRBJ2-1, with TRBD2 identical over 7 bases. V lost 4 bases to trimming and J lost 4 bases; unmatched junction nucleotides: 4. The V gene's germline CDR1 is MNHEY and CDR2 SVGAGI. This CDR3 is 14 amino acids long. CDR3 nucleotide sequence: TGTGCCAGCAGTTTAAGCGGGGATTACAATGAGCAGTTCTTC. Translating it yields CASSLSGDYNEQFF.

This clone appeared once. The chain joins TRBV6-5 to TRBJ1-1, with D possibly TRBD1 on 6 matching bases. CDR1 and CDR2 (germline): MNHEY, SVGAGI. The CDR3 consists of 15 residues. The germline V and J ends were trimmed by 7 bases and 5 bases, with 20 bases remaining between them. The CDR3 loop reads CASIVGGAKGTEAFF. The CDR3 DNA sequence: TGTGCCAGCATCGTTGGGGGGGCCAAGGGTACTGAAGCTTTCTTT.

The CDR3: CASSDQGQGNTIYF. CDR3 bases: TGTGCCAGCAGTGATCAGGGGCAAGGAAACACCATATATTTT. This sequence joins TRBV6-1 and TRBJ1-3; the D gene is possibly TRBD1 (6 bases). Germline-derived CDR1 and CDR2 are MNHNS and SASEGT. Trimming pared 3 bases from V and 4 bases from J, leaving 10 bases between. The CDR3 spans 14 residues.

V gene TRBV5-1 combines with J gene TRBJ1-1; 9 bases fit TRBD1. This CDR3 is built from 15 residues. V lost 7 bases, J lost 2 bases, and 9 bases stayed unmatched. Germline V gene data show CDR1 as SGHRS and CDR2 as YFSETQ. CDR3 sequence reads: CASYPTGGTNTEAFF. For the CDR3, the DNA is TGCGCCAGCTACCCGACAGGGGGAACAAACACTGAAGCTTTCTTT.

The rearrangement links TRBV6-5 to TRBJ1-1; the D is unclear. CDR3 length: 14 residues. Germline V CDR1 and CDR2: MNHEY, SVGAGI. The V end lost 6 bases, the J end lost 1 base, and 12 bases lay between the germline ends. Written as DNA, the CDR3 is TGTGCCAGCAGCTCGTTACACCGGAACACTGAAGCTTTCTTT. Amino acids: CASSSLHRNTEAFF.

This rearrangement joins TRBV3-1 (or the pseudogene TRBV3-2) to TRBJ1-2; D remains unclear. Germline CDR1 is LGHDT and CDR2 is YNNKEL (reference sequence). CDR3 length: 14 residues. With 1 base removed from V and 10 bases from J, the gap between germline ends came to 16 bases. DNA for the CDR3: TGTGCCAGCAGCCAAGCTTTGGGAAGGGAGCACTACACCTTC. It yields the protein CASSQALGREHYTF.

The V gene is TRBV7-9, the J gene TRBJ2-2; D uncertain. Germline lookup yields CDR1 SEHNR and CDR2 FQNEAQ (reference sequence). The CDR3 has 14 amino acids. Trimming left V 1 base short and J 1 base short, with 4 bases between. Here the CDR3 reads CASSLGGNTGELFF. CDR3 nucleotides: TGTGCCAGCAGCTTAGGAGGGAACACCGGGGAGCTGTTTTTT.

The rearrangement uses TRBV10-2 and TRBJ2-3; TRBD2 matches at 10 bases. CDR1 is WSHSY and CDR2 is SAAADI in the germline V gene. The J segment lost 0 bases and the V segment lost 4 bases, leaving 1 base of the junction unmatched. The CDR3 contains 15 residues. For the CDR3, the DNA is TGCGCCAGCAGTGGGACTAGCGGAAGCACAGATACGCAGTATTTT. Protein sequence: CASSGTSGSTDTQYF.

The V call is TRBV10-3, the J call TRBJ2-5; TRBD2 aligns across 7 bases. With V trimmed by 4 bases and J by 5 bases, 7 bases remained unmatched. This CDR3 has 14 residues. The germline gives CDR1 ENHRY, CDR2 SYGVKD. The CDR3, as DNA: TGTGCCATCAGTGGCACTAGCGAAATCGAGACCCAGTACTTC. Amino acids: CAISGTSEIETQYF.

The chain has TRBV10-3 and TRBJ1-6; 7 nucleotides align to TRBD1. V lost 8 bases and J lost 8; bases outside the gene matches: 12. CDR3 length: 15 residues. From germline, CDR1 is ENHRY and CDR2 SYGVKD. CDR3 sequence: CAIDRDNSRDSPLHF. The CDR3 nucleotides are TGTGCCATCGACAGGGATAATAGTCGGGATTCACCCCTCCACTTT.

The CDR3 nucleotides read TGCAGCGTTGAAGATCTGGGAGGTGAAAAACTGTTTTTT. Amino acids: CSVEDLGGEKLFF. The V gene is TRBV29-1, the J gene TRBJ1-4; D remains unclear. V gave up 0 bases and J gave up 7 bases, with 9 bases separating them. The germline gives CDR1 SQVTM, CDR2 ANQGSEA. This CDR3 comprises 13 residues.

This clone was counted a single time. J is TRBJ1-2 and V is TRBV30, with a possible D match to TRBD1 (6 bases). The CDR3 is made up of 14 amino acids. From germline, CDR1 is GTSNPN and CDR2 SVGIG (reference sequence). The V end was cut by 3 bases, the J end by 1 base, with 12 bases between. The CDR3 sequence: CAWRDQGINYGYTF. The CDR3 coding sequence is TGTGCCTGGAGGGACCAGGGGATTAACTATGGCTACACCTTC.

The J gene is TRBJ1-1, the V gene TRBV6-5; D might be TRBD1 (5 bases). Trimming removed 3 bases from V and 5 bases from J, with 19 bases in between. Germline CDR1 is MNHEY and CDR2 is SVGAGI. The CDR3 contains 16 residues. CDR3 sequence reads: CASSYRLGQGGTEAFF. CDR3 DNA: TGTGCCAGCAGTTATAGGTTGGGTCAGGGAGGTACTGAAGCTTTCTTT.

The CDR3 DNA reads as TGTGCCAGCAGCCCGGAGTGGGGGCTATACAATGAGCAGTTCTTC. The encoded protein is CASSPEWGLYNEQFF. The rearrangement links TRBV7-2 to TRBJ2-1, with a weak D call TRBD1 (6 bases). This CDR3 region has 15 residues. V lost 5 bases, J lost 4 bases, and 15 bases lay in between. Germline CDR1 is SGHTA and CDR2 is FQGNSA.

This clone was seen once. The chain has TRBV15 and TRBJ1-5; D is ambiguous. The germline CDR1 and CDR2 sequences are LNHNV and YYDKDF (reference sequence). V was clipped by 1 base and J by 0 bases, with 7 bases between them. The CDR3 covers 15 residues. The CDR3 sequence is CATSRGGYSNQPQHF. The CDR3 region has the DNA TGTGCCACCAGCAGAGGAGGATATAGCAATCAGCCCCAGCATTTT.

CDR3 DNA sequence: TGTGCCAGCAGTCGAGGACAGGACTACGAGCAGTACTTC. Translated: CASSRGQDYEQYF. The chain links TRBV12-3 or TRBV12-4 to TRBJ2-7, with 7 nucleotides matching TRBD1. The CDR3 is 13 amino acids. V was clipped by 5 bases and J by 3 bases; unmatched bases: 4.

The J gene is TRBJ2-5, the V gene TRBV4-1, with D unresolved. The V end was cut by 0 bases, the J end by 5 bases, with 13 bases between. The germline CDR1 and CDR2 sequences are MGHRA and YSYEKL. CDR3 length equals 15 residues. This chain's CDR3 is CASSQDNGLGETQYF. The CDR3 nucleotides read TGCGCCAGCAGCCAAGACAATGGTCTCGGTGAGACCCAGTACTTC.

This rearrangement joins TRBV7-2 to TRBJ1-4; TRBD1 matches 7 bases. Per germline, CDR1 SGHTA and CDR2 FQGNSA. The trim removed 3 bases at V and 4 bases at J, leaving 11 bases unmatched. CDR3 length: 17 amino acids. CDR3 loop: CASSFRQGGRVNEKLFF. The CDR3 nucleotides are TGTGCCAGCAGCTTCCGACAGGGCGGGAGGGTTAATGAAAAACTGTTTTTT.